The 27 T cell receptor beta chains below all came from one sample that was sequenced in a study of cytomegalovirus exposure and HLA in healthy donors (dated by TCRdb to 2015 to 2018). The library was generated by the immunoSEQ multiplex PCR assay. For the multiplex PCR, a mixture combining 60 forward primers for TCR Vbeta segments and 13 reverse primers for TCR Jbeta segments was used. TCRdb holds this immuneACCESS table with in-frame rearrangements only. Some clones are missing; in checked studies, unresolved V genes explain under half, and the rest has no known cause. The sample includes roughly 120,000 clones, with 8.5% to 10% observed a single time. The ten largest clones take up less than 4% of the sample. Sequencing input: PBMCs. These receptors originate from a man aged 25-45 years in good health and CMV-seronegative.

The rearrangement links TRBV6-1 to TRBJ2-5; D unresolved. The CDR3 runs 14 residues. Trimming took off 4 bases at V and 5 bases at J, with 14 bases between the two ends. Germline lookup yields CDR1 MNHNS and CDR2 SASEGT. The DNA for the CDR3 is TGTGCCAGCAGTGCCGTAGACTTCCTCGAGACCCAGTACTTC. The encoded protein is CASSAVDFLETQYF.

This clone has only a few counts. This chain uses TRBV2 with TRBJ1-1; D gene uncertain. Trimming removed 6 bases from V and 4 bases from J, with 9 bases in between. The germline V gene encodes CDR1 SNHLY and CDR2 FYNNEI. The CDR3 contains 12 residues. The CDR3 is CASRRLPTEAFF. The CDR3 bases are TGTGCCAGCAGAAGACTACCCACTGAAGCTTTCTTT.

The rearrangement uses TRBV6-1 and TRBJ2-1; D is perhaps TRBD1 (6 bases). Trimming pared 1 base from V and 0 bases from J, leaving 7 bases between. Germline V gene lookup returns CDR1 MNHNS and CDR2 SASEGT. The CDR3 is made up of 15 amino acids. CDR3 in amino acids: CASSEETGSYNEQFF. The CDR3 DNA reads as TGTGCCAGCAGTGAAGAGACAGGCTCCTACAATGAGCAGTTCTTC.

In its sample, this clone was seen a few times. The J gene is TRBJ2-3, the V gene TRBV5-5; D is possibly TRBD2 (7 bases). The germline V and J ends were trimmed by 2 bases and 7 bases, with 14 bases remaining between them. The CDR3 spans 14 residues. Germline V CDR1 and CDR2: SGHKS, YYEKEE (reference sequence). The CDR3 region has the DNA TGTGCCAGCAGCTTACTCGAGGGGGGGCATACGCAGTATTTT. Its translation: CASSLLEGGHTQYF.

This chain links TRBV19 with TRBJ2-1; D may be TRBD1 (6 bases). Germline-derived CDR1 and CDR2 are LNHDA and SQIVND (reference sequence). V lost 1 base to trimming and J lost 2 bases, with 12 bases between them. This CDR3 contains 16 residues. The CDR3 DNA is TGTGCCAGTAGTATAGGGGGCAGGGGCCCCTACAATGAGCAGTTCTTC. Its translation: CASSIGGRGPYNEQFF.

This clone has more than one count but fewer than ten. This rearrangement joins TRBV2 to TRBJ1-5, with D possibly matching TRBD1 (6 bases). Trimming removed 5 bases from V and 4 bases from J, with 21 bases in between. There are 17 residues in the CDR3. CDR1 SNHLY and CDR2 FYNNEI come from the germline V gene. CDR3 DNA: TGTGCCAGCAGTACCCCGGGGGGCAGGGAAAGTAATCAGCCCCAGCATTTT. Its protein is CASSTPGGRESNQPQHF.

This clone has a handful of counts. The chain uses TRBV19 and TRBJ2-5, with D possibly being TRBD1 (5 bases). Germline V gene lookup returns CDR1 LNHDA and CDR2 SQIVND (reference sequence). V was cut by 0 bases and J by 3 bases, with 8 bases left in between. This CDR3 region has 14 residues. The CDR3: CASSIDGREETQYF. The CDR3 coding sequence is TGTGCCAGTAGTATAGACGGCAGGGAAGAGACCCAGTACTTC.

This clone was seen a few times. The gene calls are TRBV19 and TRBJ2-7; perhaps TRBD2 as D (7 bases). The germline CDR1 and CDR2 sequences are LNHDA and SQIVND (reference sequence). V gave up 5 bases and J gave up 1 base, with 18 bases separating them. This CDR3 has 16 amino acids. The CDR3 DNA sequence: TGTGCCAGTAGTCCGAGGGGGGGAAGCGAGTCCTACGAGCAGTACTTC. This gives the protein CASSPRGGSESYEQYF.

This clone showed up just a few times. The chain joins TRBV7-9 to TRBJ1-1; D might be TRBD1 (5 bases). Trimming removed 5 bases from V and 5 bases from J, with 18 bases in between. This CDR3 region has 15 residues. Germline CDR1 is SEHNR and CDR2 is FQNEAQ (reference sequence). CDR3 coding DNA: TGTGCCAGCAGCACTTTATTGGAGGGGAGGACTGAAGCTTTCTTT. This encodes CASSTLLEGRTEAFF. The whole variable domain, filled in from reference TRBV7-9 and TRBJ1-1, reads DTGVSQNPRHKITKRGQNVTFRCDPISEHNRLYWYRQTLGQGPEFLTYFQNEAQLEKSRLLSDRFSAERPKGSFSTLEIQRTEQGDSAMYLCASSTLLEGRTEAFFGQGTRLTVV.

This sequence joins TRBV6-5 and TRBJ2-7; 7 bases line up with TRBD1. Losses at the gene ends were 0 bases for V and 6 bases for J; bases not matched to a gene: 5. CDR1 is MNHEY and CDR2 is SVGAGI in the germline V gene. CDR3 size: 14 residues. The DNA of the CDR3 is TGTGCCAGCAGTTACTCGAACAGGGGTCTCGAGCAGTACTTC. Translation gives CASSYSNRGLEQYF.

A few counts support this clone. V usage is TRBV2 and J usage is TRBJ1-5; D perhaps matches TRBD1 (5 bases). Trimming left V 4 bases short and J 7 bases short, with 11 bases between. This CDR3 is built from 13 residues. Germline CDR1 reads SNHLY; CDR2 reads FYNNEI. The CDR3 DNA reads TGTGCCAGCAGTGGGACGGGGGGGCAGCCCCAGCATTTT. Its translation is CASSGTGGQPQHF.

The J gene is TRBJ2-5, the V gene TRBV4-1, with TRBD1 matching 8 bases. Germline lookup yields CDR1 MGHRA and CDR2 YSYEKL. CDR3 length: 16 amino acids. The V and J ends lost 0 bases and 4 bases, in that order; junction bases with no gene match: 7. The CDR3 DNA is TGCGCCAGCAGCCAAGATCCAGGGGGCTGGGGAGAGACCCAGTACTTC. It specifies CASSQDPGGWGETQYF.

J is TRBJ2-7 and V is TRBV9; TRBD1 agrees at 9 bases. The CDR3 totals 16 residues. Germline V gene sequence: CDR1 SGDLS, CDR2 YYNGEE. The V and J ends lost 4 bases and 2 bases, in that order; junction bases with no gene match: 10. The CDR3 reads CASSRSPGQGTYEQYF. In nucleotides, the CDR3 is TGTGCCAGCAGCAGGAGTCCGGGACAGGGAACCTACGAGCAGTACTTC.

This clone was found a few times. The gene calls are TRBV18 and TRBJ2-3; no clear D gene. The germline V and J ends were trimmed by 6 bases and 2 bases, with 18 bases remaining between them. The CDR3 consists of 16 residues. Germline loops: CDR1 KGHSH, CDR2 LQKENI. The CDR3 nucleotides are TGTGCCAGCTCCCCTGATTTACAGTCCGACACAGATACGCAGTATTTT. Its protein product is CASSPDLQSDTDTQYF.

The chain links TRBV27 to TRBJ2-2; TRBD2 matches 7 bases. CDR3 length: 17 residues. The J segment lost 4 bases and the V segment lost 5 bases, leaving 13 bases of the junction unmatched. Germline CDR1 reads MNHEY; CDR2 reads SMNVEV (reference sequence). CDR3 coding DNA: TGTGCCAGCAGTCCACAGTGGGCGGGGGAGGGCACCGGGGAGCTGTTTTTT. Translation: CASSPQWAGEGTGELFF.

This chain joins TRBV5-4 and TRBJ1-3; D gene ambiguous. V was clipped by 4 bases and J by 0 bases, with 17 bases between them. Germline-derived CDR1 and CDR2 are SGHNT and YYREEE (reference sequence). This CDR3 is built from 17 residues. CDR3 bases: TGTGCCAGCAGCGCTTCCGGGAGCCACTTCTCTGGAAACACCATATATTTT. Translation gives CASSASGSHFSGNTIYF.

This clone was counted a few times. V usage is TRBV30 and J usage is TRBJ1-1, with a possible D match to TRBD1 (5 bases). CDR1 GTSNPN and CDR2 SVGIG come from the germline V gene (reference sequence). This CDR3 has 15 residues. Deletions cut 0 bases from V and 5 bases from J, with 16 bases between. CDR3 coding DNA: TGTGCCTGGAGTGTACCGGGGGGAGTAGAGACTGAAGCTTTCTTT. Encoded protein: CAWSVPGGVETEAFF.

Regarding this clone: A junction boundary mismatches the germline segment, possibly from a read error. This same CDR3 is encoded by further DNA sequences in the sample. The chain is built from TRBV9 and TRBJ1-1; TRBD1 matches at 9 bases. CDR1 SGDLS and CDR2 YYNGEE come from the germline V gene. The CDR3 length is 17 residues. This CDR3 reads CASSTIQGALVNTEAFF. The CDR3 DNA follows: TGTGCCAGCAGCACCATACAGGGGGCGTTGGTGAACACTGAAGCCTTCTTT. Looking up the rest from reference TRBV9 and TRBJ1-1 gives the full variable domain: DSGVTQTPKHLITATGQRVTLRCSPRSGDLSVYWYQQSLDQGLQFLIQYYNGEERAKGNILERFSAQQFPDLHSELNLSSLELGDSALYFCASSTIQGALVNTEAFFGQGTRLTVV.

This clone has a handful of counts. The chain has TRBV5-1 and TRBJ2-7; 11 nucleotides match TRBD2. Germline-derived CDR1 and CDR2 are SGHRS and YFSETQ. The CDR3 spans 15 residues. With V trimmed by 0 bases and J by 3 bases, 2 bases remained unmatched. The DNA of the CDR3 is TGCGCCAGCAGCTTGGAAACTAGCGGGAGCTACGAGCAGTACTTC. As protein: CASSLETSGSYEQYF. Filled out from reference TRBV5-1 and TRBJ2-7, the complete variable domain reads KAGVTQTPRYLIKTRGQQVTLSCSPISGHRSVSWYQQTPGQGLQFLFEYFSETQRNKGNFPGRFSGRQFSNSRSEMNVSTLELGDSALYLCASSLETSGSYEQYFGPGTRLTVT.

This CDR3 reads CASSQFQRGLEQYF. The CDR3 coding sequence is TGTGCCAGCAGCCAATTTCAAAGGGGGCTCGAGCAGTACTTC. The J gene is TRBJ2-7, the V gene TRBV6-5, with 7 bases lining up with TRBD1. Germline V gene lookup returns CDR1 MNHEY and CDR2 SVGAGI. The J segment lost 6 bases and the V segment lost 6 bases, leaving 11 bases of the junction unmatched. The CDR3 consists of 14 residues.

V and J are TRBV10-3 and TRBJ1-1; 7 nucleotides line up with TRBD1. The trim removed 3 bases at V and 2 bases at J, leaving 9 bases unmatched. The CDR3 totals 16 residues. Germline V gene sequence: CDR1 ENHRY, CDR2 SYGVKD. The CDR3 DNA is TGTGCCATCAGTGATCCCCGGACAGGAAATAACACTGAAGCTTTCTTT. It encodes CAISDPRTGNNTEAFF.

This clone was observed a handful of times. V gene TRBV5-1 combines with J gene TRBJ2-5, with 9 bases matching TRBD1. Unmatched junction bases numbered 5, after V lost 0 bases and J lost 2 bases. The CDR3 covers 16 residues. CDR1 is SGHRS and CDR2 is YFSETQ in the germline V gene. The CDR3: CASSLDRGPGQETQYF. CDR3 in DNA: TGCGCCAGCAGCTTGGACAGGGGGCCGGGTCAAGAGACCCAGTACTTC. Supplemented by reference TRBV5-1 and TRBJ2-5, the full variable domain reads KAGVTQTPRYLIKTRGQQVTLSCSPISGHRSVSWYQQTPGQGLQFLFEYFSETQRNKGNFPGRFSGRQFSNSRSEMNVSTLELGDSALYLCASSLDRGPGQETQYFGPGTRLLVL.

This rearrangement joins TRBV5-1 to TRBJ2-1, with TRBD2 as a possible D gene (5 bases). The CDR3 runs to 12 residues. Germline-derived CDR1 and CDR2 are SGHRS and YFSETQ. The ends were cut back, 0 bases at V and 7 bases at J, with 5 bases in the middle. CDR3 sequence: CASSLGGNEQFF. The CDR3 coding sequence is TGCGCCAGCAGCTTGGGAGGGAATGAGCAGTTCTTC.

The chain links TRBV18 to TRBJ2-1, with TRBD1 identical over 9 bases. J gave up 4 bases and V 2 bases, and 9 bases lay outside the gene matches. Per the germline V gene, CDR1 is KGHSH and CDR2 is LQKENI. This CDR3 is built from 17 residues. The CDR3 spells CASSPLATGGIYNEQFF. The CDR3 region has the DNA TGTGCCAGCTCACCATTGGCTACAGGGGGCATATACAATGAGCAGTTCTTC.

This clone was counted a few times. The rearrangement uses TRBV11-3 and TRBJ2-7, with TRBD1 matching 8 bases. CDR3 size: 15 residues. Germline CDR1 and CDR2: SGHNT and YENEEA. With 5 bases clipped from V and 0 bases from J, the junction kept 6 bases outside the gene matches. CDR3 DNA: TGTGCCAGCAGCGTCACAGGGGGAAGCTCCTACGAGCAGTACTTC. Encoded protein: CASSVTGGSSYEQYF.

This clone was recorded a few times. The rearrangement links TRBV10-3 to TRBJ2-5; 9 bases map to TRBD1. The junction had 5 bases not matched to a gene; V was cut back by 4 bases and J by 2 bases. The germline V gene encodes CDR1 ENHRY and CDR2 SYGVKD. CDR3 length equals 15 residues. CDR3 sequence reads: CAISGGTGQQETQYF. The CDR3 DNA is TGTGCCATCAGTGGGGGGACAGGGCAACAAGAGACCCAGTACTTC.

The gene calls are TRBV5-4 and TRBJ1-1, with a weak D call TRBD1 (6 bases). The CDR3 extends over 15 amino acids. CDR1 and CDR2 (germline): SGHNT, YYREEE (reference sequence). The germline V and J ends were trimmed by 0 bases and 4 bases, with 13 bases remaining between them. The CDR3 loop reads CASSLEGGAGTEAFF. CDR3 coding DNA: TGTGCCAGCAGCTTGGAGGGGGGGGCCGGCACTGAAGCTTTCTTT.